The rows below give T cell receptor beta chains drawn from one sample of a study of blood T cell repertoires in COVID-19. This table comes from immunoSEQ multiplex PCR, and its TCRdb copy is limited to in-frame clones, with some not included. Of over 200,000 clones detected, about 90% appear once; the ten largest clones hold less than 3.5%. What was sequenced was peripheral blood. The receptors originated from a man aged 25 to 40 with COVID-19, enrolled during active disease. CDR3s include the opening cysteine and the closing phenylalanine or tryptophan. D genes are given only for firm matches. Not all rows give a size; the values are once, few, many and, for expanded clones, a class.

TRBJ2-3 TRBV19 once TRBD2 CASSPGLAGGYGADTQYF TGTGCCAGTAGTCCGGGACTAGCGGGAGGATATGGCGCAGATACGCAGTATTTT
TRBJ1-4 TRBV29-1 . . CSVPTADNEKLFF TGCAGCGTCCCAACAGCTGATAATGAAAAACTGTTTTTT
TRBJ2-1 TRBV10-3 . TRBD1 CAISASGTDYIGQFF TGTGCCATCAGTGCCTCCGGGACAGACTATATAGGGCAGTTCTTC
TRBJ2-7 TRBV28 . TRBD1 CASTLAGTGVYEQYF TGTGCCAGCACCCTAGCCGGGACAGGGGTTTACGAGCAGTACTTC
TRBJ2-7 TRBV7-2 few TRBD1 CASSLRETGTYEQYF TGTGCCAGCAGCTTACGTGAGACAGGGACATACGAGCAGTACTTC
TRBJ2-2 TRBV5-4 . TRBD2 CASSLPPGSSSGNTGELFF TGTGCCAGCAGCTTGCCGCCTGGTTCGTCTAGCGGGAACACCGGGGAGCTGTTTTTT
TRBJ2-7 TRBV7-2 . . CASRRRGGSYEQYF TGTGCCAGCAGGCGCCGAGGGGGATCCTACGAGCAGTACTTC
TRBJ1-1 TRBV7-2 . . CASSLGEGSSPSF TGTGCCAGCAGCTTAGGGGAGGGGTCTTCTCCTTCGTTT
TRBJ1-2 TRBV6-5 . . CASSYEGVYGYTF TGTGCCAGCAGTTACGAGGGGGTTTATGGCTACACCTTC
TRBJ2-7 TRBV20-1 . TRBD2 CSHRGVYEQYF TGCAGTCACCGGGGGGTCTACGAGCAGTACTTC
TRBJ2-1 TRBV5-1 . TRBD2 CASSPRTRGYNEQFF TGCGCCAGCAGCCCCCGGACTAGGGGATACAATGAGCAGTTCTTC
TRBJ2-1 TRBV2 . TRBD1 CASSVGTEVGQFF TGTGCCAGCAGTGTTGGGACAGAGGTAGGGCAGTTCTTC
TRBJ1-2 TRBV6-1 . TRBD1 CAASDRDSVGYTF TGTGCCGCAAGTGACCGGGACAGCGTAGGCTACACCTTC
TRBJ1-4 TRBV10-3 once . CATQPTGFYEKLFF TGTGCCACCCAGCCCACAGGGTTTTATGAAAAACTGTTTTTT
TRBJ1-6 TRBV6-5 . . CASSQTGSPLHF TGTGCCAGCAGTCAAACAGGTTCTCCCCTCCACTTT
TRBJ2-1 TRBV27 few . CASSLSVSSYNEQFF TGTGCCAGCAGTTTATCGGTCAGCTCCTACAATGAGCAGTTCTTC
TRBJ1-1 TRBV14 . . CASSHFRVMNTEAFF TGTGCCAGCAGCCATTTCAGGGTCATGAACACTGAAGCTTTCTTT
TRBJ2-5 TRBV18 . TRBD2 CASSPDASGRETQYF TGTGCCAGCTCTCCAGACGCTAGCGGGAGGGAGACCCAGTACTTC
TRBJ2-7 TRBV19 . . CASSMASSYEQYF TGTGCCAGTAGTATGGCCAGCTCCTACGAGCAGTACTTC
TRBJ2-3 TRBV18 . TRBD1 CASSPPGTGVTDTQYF TGTGCCAGCTCACCGCCCGGGACAGGGGTTACAGATACGCAGTATTTT
TRBJ1-1 TRBV5-6 . TRBD1 CASSLDRGGTEAFF TGTGCCAGCAGCCTGGACAGGGGAGGCACTGAAGCTTTCTTT
TRBJ2-5 TRBV7-6 few TRBD2 CASSLGTSGRPYQETQYF TGTGCCAGCAGCTTAGGAACTAGCGGGAGGCCGTACCAAGAGACCCAGTACTTC
TRBJ2-3 TRBV24-1 . TRBD1 CATSDPPGQGTTDTQYF TGTGCCACCAGTGACCCTCCGGGACAGGGGACCACAGATACGCAGTATTTT
TRBJ1-5 TRBV30 . . CAWSRDSNQPQHF TGTGCCTGGAGCAGGGATAGCAATCAGCCCCAGCATTTT
TRBJ2-7 TRBV7-2 . . CASSPQGSSYEQYF TGTGCCAGCAGCCCACAGGGCAGCTCCTACGAGCAGTACTTC
TRBJ1-4 TRBV6-5 . . CASRLYEDSNEKLFF TGTGCCAGCCGATTGTATGAGGACTCTAATGAAAAACTGTTTTTT
TRBJ1-2 TRBV6-5 . TRBD1 CASSWTGYYGYTF TGTGCCAGCAGCTGGACAGGTTACTATGGCTACACCTTC
TRBJ2-3 TRBV10-3 . . CATAGAVGGDTQYF TGTGCCACCGCTGGGGCGGTGGGTGGAGATACGCAGTATTTT
TRBJ1-5 TRBV28 . . CASSVQGFGNQPQHF TGTGCCAGCAGTGTACAGGGCTTTGGCAATCAGCCCCAGCATTTT
TRBJ1-2 TRBV19 . . CASSIFPRWGSYGYTF TGTGCCAGTAGTATCTTCCCCCGTTGGGGCAGCTATGGCTACACCTTC
TRBJ2-3 TRBV3-1/TRBV3-2 . TRBD2 CASSLSTGGLGDTQYF TGTGCCAGCAGCCTCTCGACGGGGGGGCTGGGAGATACGCAGTATTTT
TRBJ1-2 TRBV5-4 . TRBD1 CASSLDEGARVYGYTF TGTGCCAGCAGCTTGGATGAGGGGGCTCGGGTTTATGGCTACACCTTC
TRBJ1-2 TRBV24-1 . TRBD1 CATSDLQRTGGKYGYTF TGTGCCACCAGTGATTTGCAACGGACAGGGGGCAAGTATGGCTACACCTTC
TRBJ1-1 TRBV5-5 . . CASSLDPGGYTEAFF TGTGCCAGCAGCTTGGATCCGGGTGGGTACACTGAAGCTTTCTTT
TRBJ1-6 TRBV7-3 . TRBD1 CASSSTGGRSPLHF TGTGCCAGCAGCTCTACAGGGGGTAGATCACCCCTCCACTTT
TRBJ1-2 TRBV7-9 . . CASSQEEYGYTF TGTGCCAGCAGCCAGGAGGAATATGGCTACACCTTC
TRBJ1-4 TRBV30 . . CAWRYGDRANEKLFF TGTGCCTGGAGATACGGAGACAGAGCTAATGAAAAACTGTTTTTT
TRBJ1-1 TRBV2 . . CASRRDLGTEAFF TGTGCCAGCAGACGGGATTTGGGCACTGAAGCTTTCTTT
TRBJ2-7 TRBV18 . . CASSPSGLRFYEQYF TGTGCCAGCTCACCGTCAGGGCTCAGGTTTTACGAGCAGTACTTC
TRBJ1-4 TRBV3-1/TRBV3-2 once TRBD1 CASSQDFGGRDRHMIRSLMEF TGTGCCAGCAGCCAAGATTTTGGGGGCCGGGACAGACACATGATAAGGAGCTTAATGGAGTTT
TRBJ1-1 TRBV27 . . CASLHPPPPGGQNTEAFF TGTGCCAGCCTCCATCCCCCGCCCCCCGGGGGGCAGAACACTGAAGCTTTCTTT